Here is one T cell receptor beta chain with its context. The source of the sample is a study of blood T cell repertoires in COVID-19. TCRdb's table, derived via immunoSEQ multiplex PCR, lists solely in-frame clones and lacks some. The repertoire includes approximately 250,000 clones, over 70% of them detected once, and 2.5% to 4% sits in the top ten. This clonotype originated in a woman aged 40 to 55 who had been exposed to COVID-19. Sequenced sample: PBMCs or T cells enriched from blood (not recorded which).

The CDR3 nucleotides are TGTGCCAGCAGCTTAGGCGCGGGAGGTGAGACCCAGTACTTC. It specifies CASSLGAGGETQYF. The V call is TRBV7-2, the J call TRBJ2-5, with 8 nucleotides matching TRBD2. The CDR3 has 14 amino acids. In germline, CDR1 is SGHTA, CDR2 FQGNSA. J lost 5 bases, V lost 1 base, and 3 bases had no gene match.